This TCR beta chain comes out of a study of spatial heterogeneity in lung cancer. Study-wide points: Ubiquitous, expanded tumor-derived TCRs were more frequently observed in blood at resection than at follow-up.

Each CDR3 protein gets one entry after TCRdb re-called the 5' RACE reads with MiXCR. The sample includes about 40,000 distinct CDR3 sequences, approximately 5.2% of them seen just once. This CDR3 is 12 amino acids long. Trimming left V 3 bases short and J 5 bases short, with 8 bases between. Time point: sample taken at primary tumor resection. Unsorted whole RNA from tumor, nontumor lung or frozen PBMC underwent sequencing. A note on this clonotype: The antigen is undetermined.

Sequenced here: PBMCs, sampled at surgery. The receptor's source is a female donor with early-stage non-small cell lung cancer. This chain uses TRBV12-3 or TRBV12-4 with TRBJ2-7; no firm D call. The CDR3, as DNA: TGTGCCAGCAGTTTTTCGGATAACGAGCAGTACTTC. Encoded protein: CASSFSDNEQYF.